This passage covers 18 T cell receptor beta chains from one sample sequenced in a study of response to subunit inactivated influenza vaccine. TCRdb passed the RT-PCR reads through MiXCR, listing each CDR3 protein once. Among about 800,000 distinct CDR3 sequences listed, about 20% were seen once. The sequencing used PBMCs from blood, collected roughly 5 days after vaccination. These receptor sequences come from a man aged 50-59 years who received an inactivated influenza vaccine.

This chain links TRBV29-1 with TRBJ2-3; D is possibly TRBD1 or TRBD2 (5 bases each). The CDR3 covers 15 residues. Germline V gene data show CDR1 as SQVTM and CDR2 as ANQGSEA. V was clipped by 1 base and J by 5 bases, with 16 bases between them. The CDR3 sequence: CSVEGLGWGKDTQYF. The CDR3 coding sequence is TGCAGCGTTGAAGGACTGGGGTGGGGGAAAGATACGCAGTATTTT.

This sequence joins TRBV5-1 and TRBJ2-5; TRBD2 aligns across 14 bases. CDR1 and CDR2 from the germline V gene are SGHRS and YFSETQ. The CDR3 totals 17 residues. Trimming cost V 5 bases and J 3 bases; bases outside gene matches: 9. The CDR3, as DNA: TGCGCCAGCAGGTTGCGACTAGCGGGGGGGGAAAAAGAGACCCAGTACTTC. This codes for CASRLRLAGGEKETQYF.

This clonotype showed up just a few times. The CDR3 loop is CASRTGTGGRDEQFF. The CDR3 nucleotides read TGCGCCAGCAGGACCGGGACAGGGGGAAGGGATGAGCAGTTCTTC. V and J are TRBV5-1 and TRBJ2-1; 11 nucleotides agree with TRBD1. Looked up from germline, CDR1 is SGHRS and CDR2 is YFSETQ. V trimming: 5 bases; J trimming: 8 bases; junction bases outside the gene matches: 9. This CDR3 contains 15 residues. Using reference TRBV5-1 and TRBJ2-1 for the parts outside the CDR3, the full variable domain is KAGVTQTPRYLIKTRGQQVTLSCSPISGHRSVSWYQQTPGQGLQFLFEYFSETQRNKGNFPGRFSGRQFSNSRSEMNVSTLELGDSALYLCASRTGTGGRDEQFFGPGTRLTVL.

In its sample, this clonotype was seen many times. The rearrangement joins TRBV10-3 to TRBJ1-1; TRBD1 matches at 8 bases. Per germline, CDR1 ENHRY and CDR2 SYGVKD. After removal of 8 bases from V and 3 bases from J, the junction contained 5 bases not matched to a gene. The CDR3 consists of 13 residues. The CDR3 nucleotides are TGTGCCATCTCGGGACAGGCAGACACTGAAGCTTTCTTT. It translates to CAISGQADTEAFF.

This sequence joins TRBV28 and TRBJ1-1, with 7 bases fitting TRBD1. CDR1 is MDHEN and CDR2 is SYDVKM in the germline V gene. The V and J ends lost 6 bases and 7 bases, in that order; junction bases with no gene match: 11. This CDR3 contains 14 residues. The CDR3 DNA reads as TGTGCCAGCAGCTATGGGACAGACCAAGTTGAAGCTTTCTTT. It specifies CASSYGTDQVEAFF.

This chain uses TRBV6-2 or TRBV6-3 with TRBJ2-7; 12 nucleotides align to TRBD2. The V gene's germline CDR1 is MNHEY and CDR2 SVGEGT. The CDR3 covers 16 residues. Unmatched junction bases numbered 3, after V lost 0 bases and J lost 3 bases. CDR3 nucleotide sequence: TGTGCCAGCAGTTACTCGAAGACTAGCGGGAGCTACGAGCAGTACTTC. Residues: CASSYSKTSGSYEQYF.

This clonotype was counted between two and nine times. The chain carries TRBV7-9 and TRBJ1-4, with D maybe TRBD1 (5 bases). The germline V and J ends were trimmed by 4 bases and 8 bases, with 14 bases remaining between them. The length of the CDR3 is 14 residues. Germline V gene data show CDR1 as SEHNR and CDR2 as FQNEAQ (reference sequence). DNA for the CDR3: TGTGCCAGCAGCTCCTGGACAATCGGCGAAAAACTGTTTTTT. Translating gives CASSSWTIGEKLFF.

The J gene is TRBJ2-7, the V gene TRBV7-9, with D maybe TRBD1 (5 bases). Germline lookup yields CDR1 SEHNR and CDR2 FQNEAQ (reference sequence). Trimming removed 1 base from V and 6 bases from J, with 16 bases in between. The length of the CDR3 is 15 residues. DNA for the CDR3: TGTGCCAGCAGCTTAGATGGGGCAGGGAATCGCGAGCAGTACTTC. Translating gives CASSLDGAGNREQYF.

The genes are TRBV7-2 and TRBJ2-7; 9 bases line up with TRBD2. Unmatched junction bases numbered 4, after V lost 6 bases and J lost 7 bases. Germline V lookup: CDR1 SGHTA, CDR2 FQGNSA. This CDR3 is 12 amino acids long. The CDR3 loop reads CASRAGGGEQYF. The CDR3 DNA is TGTGCCAGCAGAGCGGGAGGAGGTGAGCAGTACTTC.

Concerning this clonotype itself: A junction end diverges from the germline sequence, so it may reflect a read error. The gene calls are TRBV7-9 and TRBJ2-2; D not resolved. CDR1 and CDR2 from the germline V gene are SEHNR and FQNEAQ (reference sequence). This CDR3 spans 13 amino acids. The CDR3 is CPSSSTYTGELFF. The CDR3 DNA is TGTCCCAGCAGCTCAACTTACACCGGGGAGCTGTTTTTT.

This clonotype came up a few times. This chain joins TRBV9 and TRBJ1-1; TRBD1 aligns across 8 bases. Per the germline V gene, CDR1 is SGDLS and CDR2 is YYNGEE. The J segment lost 5 bases and the V segment lost 3 bases, leaving 3 bases of the junction unmatched. The CDR3 contains 13 residues. This CDR3 reads CASSGGDRTEAFF. CDR3 sequence (DNA): TGTGCCAGCAGCGGGGGGGACAGGACTGAAGCTTTCTTT. Complete variable domain (other parts from reference TRBV9 and TRBJ1-1): DSGVTQTPKHLITATGQRVTLRCSPRSGDLSVYWYQQSLDQGLQFLIQYYNGEERAKGNILERFSAQQFPDLHSELNLSSLELGDSALYFCASSGGDRTEAFFGQGTRLTVV.

In its sample, this clonotype was seen a few times. This chain joins TRBV15 and TRBJ2-3, with D unclear. CDR3 length: 14 amino acids. Germline loops: CDR1 LNHNV, CDR2 YYDKDF (reference sequence). The V end was cut by 3 bases, the J end by 0 bases, with 7 bases between. CDR3 protein: CATSRAPSTDTQYF. The CDR3 DNA follows: TGTGCCACCAGCAGGGCTCCGAGCACAGATACGCAGTATTTT.

This clonotype was counted a few times. At one end, the junction sequence differs from germline, possibly due to a read error. J is TRBJ2-5 and V is TRBV7-7; no firm D call. The germline gives CDR1 SSHAT, CDR2 FNYEAQ (reference sequence). This CDR3 spans 13 amino acids. CDR3 protein: CASSLNEEETQYF. CDR3 coding DNA: TGTGCTAGCAGCTTAAACGAAGAAGAGACCCAGTACTTC.

This clonotype was observed a few times. CDR3 sequence: CACGENKMTQYF. CDR3 coding DNA: TGTGCGTGCGGGGAGAACAAGATGACCCAGTACTTC. This rearrangement joins TRBV11-2 to TRBJ2-5; TRBD2 is a possible D gene (6 bases). This CDR3 spans 12 amino acids. Germline CDR1 and CDR2: SGHAT and FQNNGV.

This clonotype was detected only a few times. This rearrangement joins TRBV28 to TRBJ2-1; D is unresolved. This CDR3 region has 14 residues. Germline values: CDR1 MDHEN, CDR2 SYDVKM. The germline V and J ends were trimmed by 3 bases and 9 bases, with 15 bases remaining between them. CDR3 region: CASSFSLGIGEQFF. As DNA, the CDR3 is TGTGCCAGCAGTTTCTCACTGGGTATTGGTGAGCAGTTCTTC.

In its sample, this clonotype was seen a few times. This chain connects TRBV12-3 or TRBV12-4 to TRBJ1-5; TRBD1 matches 8 bases. V lost 5 bases and J lost 7; bases outside the gene matches: 7. The CDR3 consists of 14 residues. The CDR3, as DNA: TGTGCCAGCAGTGAGACAGGGGTTTACCAGCCCCAGCATTTT. Translation gives CASSETGVYQPQHF.

This clonotype was seen ten or more times. The V call is TRBV7-2, the J call TRBJ2-3, with a tentative D call TRBD2 (5 bases). Germline V lookup: CDR1 SGHTA, CDR2 FQGNSA. The V end was cut by 7 bases, the J end by 4 bases, with 9 bases between. There are 12 residues in the CDR3. The CDR3 sequence is CASMSGSDTQYF. The CDR3 bases are TGTGCCAGCATGAGCGGTTCAGATACGCAGTATTTT. The full variable domain, in which reference TRBV7-2 and TRBJ2-3 provide the parts outside the CDR3, is GAGVSQSPSNKVTEKGKDVELRCDPISGHTALYWYRQSLGQGLEFLIYFQGNSAPDKSGLPSDRFSAERTGGSVSTLTIQRTQQEDSAVYLCASMSGSDTQYFGPGTRLTVL.

The chain has TRBV15 and TRBJ2-7; D possibly matches TRBD1 or TRBD2 (5 bases each). V shed 4 bases and J shed 3 bases, with 10 bases lying between them. Germline CDR1 and CDR2: LNHNV and YYDKDF (reference sequence). The CDR3 is 13 amino acids. DNA for the CDR3: TGTGCCACCAGCATGGGACGGGACTACGAGCAGTACTTC. It is translated as CATSMGRDYEQYF.